The 17 T cell receptor beta chains below come from one sample, sequenced in a study of blood T cell repertoires in COVID-19 (dated by TCRdb to the early 2020s). Libraries were built with the immunoSEQ multiplex PCR assay. In TCRdb, the immuneACCESS table is reduced to in-frame sequences with V and J assigned. These tables do not hold every clone; where another copy was compared, an unresolved V gene accounts for under half, and the others remain unexplained. The sample records 150,000 or so clones, 80% of which are singletons. The ten largest clones capture more than 3% of the sample. Sequenced sample: PBMCs or T cells enriched from blood (not recorded which). The origin of the receptors is a woman aged 55-70 years who had recovered from COVID-19.

V is TRBV6-1 and J is TRBJ1-5, with unresolved D. Germline V lookup: CDR1 MNHNS, CDR2 SASEGT. The CDR3 sequence is 15 residues long. Trimming shortened V by 1 base and J by 6 bases, and 13 bases separated the two germline ends. Here the CDR3 DNA reads TGTGCCAGCAGTGAAGGGAGTTCTAGAATTCAGCCCCAGCATTTT. Encoded protein: CASSEGSSRIQPQHF.

The rearrangement joins TRBV6-5 to TRBJ2-3; 7 nucleotides align to TRBD1. This CDR3 has 15 amino acids. Germline lookup yields CDR1 MNHEY and CDR2 SVGAGI. Trimming took 0 bases from V and 5 from J; bases not matched to a gene: 5. The CDR3 coding sequence is TGTGCCAGCAGTTACTCAGACAGGGAAGGAGATACGCAGTATTTT. Translation: CASSYSDREGDTQYF.

The rearrangement uses TRBV30 and TRBJ2-7; D remains ambiguous. The CDR3 is made up of 15 amino acids. Germline CDR1 and CDR2: GTSNPN and SVGIG (reference sequence). The V end lost 0 bases, the J end lost 2 bases, and 14 bases lay between the germline ends. CDR3: CAWSVLGRATYEQYF. Here the CDR3 DNA reads TGTGCCTGGAGTGTATTGGGCCGAGCTACCTACGAGCAGTACTTC.

The CDR3 nucleotides are TGTGCCAGCAGCTTAGATCGAGGGATTGTTATCTGGGAGCAGTTCTTC. Protein product: CASSLDRGIVIWEQFF. This chain joins TRBV11-2 and TRBJ2-1, with D possibly being TRBD2 (5 bases). Per the germline V gene, CDR1 is SGHAT and CDR2 is FQNNGV. This CDR3 comprises 16 residues. V was trimmed by 0 bases and J by 10 bases, leaving 19 bases between them.

The chain employs TRBV14 and TRBJ1-2; 7 nucleotides agree with TRBD1. This CDR3 contains 15 residues. V was clipped by 4 bases and J by 7 bases; unmatched bases: 12. The V gene's germline CDR1 is SGHDN and CDR2 FVKESK. The CDR3 coding sequence is TGTGCCAGCAGCCGAGAGACAGGGAGCTGGGGTGGCTACACCTTC. As protein: CASSRETGSWGGYTF.

This sequence joins TRBV6-1 and TRBJ2-7; 8 positions match TRBD1. The end of the DNA aligns better with TRBJ2-1, so the J call may be wrong. The CDR3 runs 11 residues. In germline, CDR1 is MNHNS, CDR2 SASEGT. The CDR3 here is CASSETGGQFF. The CDR3 DNA follows: TGTGCCAGCAGTGAAACAGGGGGGCAGTTCTTC.

The chain recombines TRBV2 with TRBJ2-5; 10 nucleotides line up with TRBD2. V trimming: 7 bases; J trimming: 9 bases; junction bases outside the gene matches: 2. Germline lookup yields CDR1 SNHLY and CDR2 FYNNEI. The CDR3 consists of 11 residues. The CDR3 DNA reads as TGTGCCAGCAAACTAGCGGGGCCCCAGTACTTC. It is translated as CASKLAGPQYF. The complete variable domain, with remaining parts taken from reference TRBV2 and TRBJ2-5, reads EPEVTQTPSHQVTQMGQEVILRCVPISNHLYFYWYRQILGQKVEFLVSFYNNEISEKSEIFDDQFSVERPDGSNFTLKIRSTKLEDSAMYFCASKLAGPQYFGPGTRLLVL.

The chain couples TRBV19 to TRBJ1-1, with TRBD1 matching 9 bases. From germline, CDR1 is LNHDA and CDR2 SQIVND (reference sequence). The junction had 2 bases not matched to a gene; V was cut back by 5 bases and J by 1 base. The CDR3 spans 14 residues. The CDR3 reads CASSSTGGNTEAFF. CDR3 nucleotide sequence: TGTGCCAGTAGTTCGACAGGGGGGAACACTGAAGCTTTCTTT.

The chain uses TRBV12-3 or TRBV12-4 and TRBJ2-3, with D perhaps TRBD2 (5 bases). The CDR3 spans 11 residues. Trimming cost V 6 bases and J 11 bases, with 12 bases left between them. The CDR3 reads CASRGELVQYF. The CDR3 DNA reads TGTGCCAGCAGGGGAGAGTTAGTGCAGTATTTT.

This clone appeared a single time. V is TRBV9 and J is TRBJ1-2, with D perhaps TRBD1 (5 bases). The V and J ends lost 0 bases and 8 bases respectively, with 11 bases between them. Germline lookup yields CDR1 SGDLS and CDR2 YYNGEE. The CDR3 is made up of 13 amino acids. The CDR3 protein is CASSVEGVGGYTF. The CDR3 DNA is TGTGCCAGCAGCGTAGAAGGGGTAGGCGGCTACACCTTC.

This chain's CDR3 is CASIITGELFF. CDR3 bases: TGTGCCAGCATCATCACCGGGGAGCTGTTTTTT. The chain couples TRBV12-3 or TRBV12-4 to TRBJ2-2; unclear D gene. V was clipped by 7 bases and J by 4 bases, with 4 bases between them. This CDR3 has 11 residues.

This chain connects TRBV5-1 to TRBJ2-5; D is ambiguous. The ends were cut back, 2 bases at V and 5 bases at J, with 16 bases in the middle. CDR1 is SGHRS, CDR2 YFSETQ, per germline. The CDR3 is 15 amino acids. CDR3 amino acids: CASSLTWHPRETQYF. The DNA of the CDR3 is TGCGCCAGCAGCTTAACGTGGCACCCCAGGGAGACCCAGTACTTC.

The V and J genes are TRBV21-1 and TRBJ2-3; the table names TRBD1, a call not compared with the DNA. TRBV21-1 constitutes a pseudogene. The length of the CDR3 is 15 residues. The CDR3 DNA reads TGTGCCAGCAGCAAAGGGGGACAGGGTGTAGATACGCAGTATTTT. Translating gives CASSKGGQGVDTQYF.

Comments on this clone: Germline is not matched at one junction end, which may reflect a read error. At the DNA level, this CDR3 is encoded by other sequences in the same sample as well. The genes are TRBV2 and TRBJ2-7, with 9 nucleotides matching TRBD1. Germline CDR1 and CDR2: SNHLY and FYNNEI. The CDR3 contains 16 residues. CDR3 sequence (DNA): TGTGCCAGCAGTGTGGGTCCGGGACAGGGCTCCTACGAGCAATACTTC. Translating gives CASSVGPGQGSYEQYF.

The genes are TRBV2 and TRBJ2-5, with 7 bases matching TRBD1. Trimming at V came to 3 bases and at J to 1 base, leaving 5 bases not matched to a gene. CDR3 size: 15 residues. CDR1 is SNHLY, CDR2 FYNNEI, per germline. The CDR3 DNA reads as TGTGCCAGCAGTGATTGGGACAGCATCCAAGAGACCCAGTACTTC. The encoded protein is CASSDWDSIQETQYF.

This rearrangement joins TRBV9 to TRBJ1-4, with 7 bases aligning to TRBD1. The CDR3 is 14 residues long. The V and J ends lost 4 bases and 8 bases, in that order; junction bases with no gene match: 8. Germline loops: CDR1 SGDLS, CDR2 YYNGEE. The CDR3 loop is CASSPPDRDEKLFF. The DNA for the CDR3 is TGTGCCAGCAGCCCTCCCGACAGGGACGAAAAACTGTTTTTT.

This sequence joins TRBV5-1 and TRBJ2-7, with D possibly being TRBD2 (6 bases). The CDR3 is made up of 16 amino acids. In germline, CDR1 is SGHRS, CDR2 YFSETQ. V was trimmed by 2 bases and J by 0 bases, leaving 15 bases between them. The CDR3 bases are TGCGCCAGCAGCTTACCCGGGGGTAGGAGCTCCTACGAGCAGTACTTC. Translated, it gives CASSLPGGRSSYEQYF.